What follows is one T cell receptor beta chain and its context. These data originate in a study of blood T cell repertoires in COVID-19. V was trimmed by 1 base and J by 8 bases, leaving 11 bases between them. Per germline, CDR1 MDHEN and CDR2 SYDVKM. The CDR3 consists of 13 residues. How the authors handled the data: Scientists estimated how many nucleated cells there were by amplifying reference gene primers. The repertoire was sequenced with immunoSEQ multiplex PCR; TCRdb's copy has only in-frame clones and lacks some. The DNA was the basis for D and trimming; V, J and clone size are from that table. The sample contains about 220,000 clones, around 84% of which appear only once.

The TCR sequence derives from a man aged 50 to 59 with active or convalescent COVID-19. The V gene is TRBV28, the J gene TRBJ1-2; a weak D match, TRBD1 (5 bases). Sequences were obtained from peripheral blood. CDR3 nucleotides: TGTGCCAGCAGTTTATTTTCAGGGTACGGCTACACCTTC. It codes for CASSLFSGYGYTF.